This T cell receptor beta chain was identified in a study of blood T cell repertoires in COVID-19. As for the study in general: PBMCs, B-cell-depleted T cells, or T cells provided the cDNA or gDNA that made up the material.

Each participant's cohort was designated according to participant-reported clinical history. For this clone: This specimen includes other DNA sequences encoding the same CDR3.

Trimming cost V 1 base and J 0 bases, with 3 bases left between them. The CDR3 sequence is 13 residues long. Using immunoSEQ multiplex PCR, the repertoire was profiled, and TCRdb retains in-frame clones only, with some absent. This table holds about 220,000 clones, roughly 89% found once. The clonotype comes from a young man who had been exposed to COVID-19. The chain uses TRBV12-3 or TRBV12-4 and TRBJ1-2; D gene unclear. The sequenced sample was PBMCs or T cells enriched from blood (not recorded which). In DNA, the CDR3 is TGTGCCAGCAGTTTAGACACTAACTATGGCTACACCTTC. This encodes CASSLDTNYGYTF.